Presented here are 12 T cell receptor beta chains from one specimen sequenced in a study of shared clonotypes between healthy human individuals. The repertoire was sequenced with immunoSEQ multiplex PCR; TCRdb's copy has only in-frame clones and lacks some. The sample carries a few million clones, more than 90% recorded once. Sequenced input: naive CD4+ T cells sorted from blood. The subset was: CD45RA+ positively selected. The source of these receptors is a man younger than 35 in good health.

This clone was observed once. The chain recombines TRBV6-1 with TRBJ2-1, with D unclear. V was shortened by 3 bases and J by 4 bases, with 7 bases between the two germline ends. Germline V lookup: CDR1 MNHNS, CDR2 SASEGT. The CDR3 loop spans 13 amino acids. DNA of the CDR3: TGTGCCAGCAGTGACCGGGTTTACAATGAGCAGTTCTTC. This sequence encodes CASSDRVYNEQFF.

Worth noting for this clone: The sample has other DNA sequences that encode this CDR3 too. CDR3 DNA sequence: TGTGCCAGCAGTTTGGGCCAGGGTAACTATGGCTACACCTTC. Translated, it gives CASSLGQGNYGYTF. The gene calls are TRBV27 and TRBJ1-2; possibly TRBD1 for D (5 bases). Germline assignment: CDR1 MNHEY and CDR2 SMNVEV (reference sequence). Trimming took off 3 bases at V and 1 base at J, with 9 bases between the two ends. The CDR3 has 14 amino acids.

The chain has TRBV5-4 and TRBJ2-7; 14 positions agree with TRBD2. After removal of 3 bases from V and 6 bases from J, the junction contained 14 bases not matched to a gene. CDR1 SGHNT and CDR2 YYREEE come from the germline V gene (reference sequence). This CDR3 comprises 18 residues. CDR3 in amino acids: CASSSPGTSGRGLSEQYF. DNA of the CDR3: TGTGCCAGCAGCTCACCCGGGACTAGCGGGAGAGGACTATCCGAGCAGTACTTC.

This sequence joins TRBV4-1 and TRBJ1-2; 9 positions agree with TRBD1. Germline assignment: CDR1 MGHRA and CDR2 YSYEKL. J was trimmed by 4 bases and V by 3 bases; bases with no gene match: 6. This CDR3 spans 15 amino acids. CDR3 DNA: TGCGCCAGCAGCCAGGAGGGGACAGGGTCCTATGGCTACACCTTC. This codes for CASSQEGTGSYGYTF.

The chain carries TRBV9 and TRBJ2-3; 12 nucleotides line up with TRBD2. The V gene end was trimmed by 0 bases and the J gene end by 6 bases; junction bases not matched to a gene: 5. There are 16 residues in the CDR3. CDR1 and CDR2 (germline): SGDLS, YYNGEE. Here the CDR3 reads CASSVATSGSSDTQYF. The CDR3 DNA follows: TGTGCCAGCAGCGTAGCGACTAGCGGGAGCAGCGATACGCAGTATTTT.

This clone appeared a single time. The V gene is TRBV11-2, the J gene TRBJ2-5, with D possibly called TRBD1 or TRBD2 (7 bases each). CDR3 length: 15 residues. CDR1 and CDR2 (germline): SGHAT, FQNNGV. V was clipped by 0 bases and J by 7 bases, with 15 bases between them. CDR3 loop: CASSLDVGRGGTQYF. CDR3 in DNA: TGTGCCAGCAGCTTAGATGTCGGCAGGGGGGGGACCCAGTACTTC.

The V gene is TRBV7-9, the J gene TRBJ2-7, with a tentative D call TRBD1 (6 bases). From germline, CDR1 is SEHNR and CDR2 FQNEAQ (reference sequence). The V and J ends lost 0 bases and 5 bases respectively, with 11 bases between them. The CDR3 has 14 amino acids. This CDR3 reads CASSLASGVHEQYF. The CDR3, as DNA: TGTGCCAGCAGCTTAGCGTCAGGGGTACACGAGCAGTACTTC.

This clone occurred once. The chain joins TRBV2 to TRBJ2-5; the D gene is possibly TRBD2 (6 bases). There are 14 residues in the CDR3. V was clipped by 7 bases and J by 2 bases, with 14 bases between them. CDR1 is SNHLY and CDR2 is FYNNEI in the germline V gene. Here the CDR3 reads CASNRGGTQETQYF. The CDR3 DNA follows: TGTGCCAGCAACCGGGGCGGGACTCAAGAGACCCAGTACTTC. Looking up the rest from reference TRBV2 and TRBJ2-5 gives the full variable domain: EPEVTQTPSHQVTQMGQEVILRCVPISNHLYFYWYRQILGQKVEFLVSFYNNEISEKSEIFDDQFSVERPDGSNFTLKIRSTKLEDSAMYFCASNRGGTQETQYFGPGTRLLVL.

This chain links TRBV10-2 with TRBJ1-1; TRBD1 matches at 8 bases. The CDR3 is 13 residues long. The ends lost 8 bases at V and 4 bases at J; junction bases unmatched: 6. CDR1 is WSHSY, CDR2 SAAADI, per germline. CDR3 loop: CASQGRGPTEAFF. Here the CDR3 DNA reads TGCGCCAGCCAGGGCAGGGGGCCCACTGAAGCTTTCTTT.

This clone was counted a single time. This chain links TRBV11-2 with TRBJ2-3, with TRBD1 identical over 9 bases. Germline V gene lookup returns CDR1 SGHAT and CDR2 FQNNGV. The CDR3 sequence is 13 residues long. V gave up 5 bases and J gave up 14 bases; unmatched junction bases: 11. CDR3 coding DNA: TGTGCCAGCAGCCCCGGGACAGGGACCCCCGCGTATTTT. Its protein product is CASSPGTGTPAYF.

The V call is TRBV4-1, the J call TRBJ2-1, with a weak D call TRBD1 (6 bases). This CDR3 comprises 14 residues. V gave up 3 bases and J gave up 5 bases, with 11 bases separating them. CDR1 and CDR2 (germline): MGHRA, YSYEKL. The CDR3 bases are TGCGCCAGCAGCCATCCAGGGGTGAACAATGAGCAGTTCTTC. Encoded protein: CASSHPGVNNEQFF.

The chain has TRBV2 and TRBJ2-2; D perhaps matches TRBD1 (5 bases). Per germline, CDR1 SNHLY and CDR2 FYNNEI. Trimming pared 7 bases from V and 0 bases from J, leaving 9 bases between. The length of the CDR3 is 14 residues. CDR3 DNA sequence: TGTGCCAGCACCGCGGACACGAACACCGGGGAGCTGTTTTTT. It yields the protein CASTADTNTGELFF.